A single sample is the source of the 28 T cell receptor beta chains below, sequenced in a study of OX40 agonist ivuxolimab in advanced cancers. The method was the immunoSEQ multiplex PCR assay. Entries here come from immuneACCESS through TCRdb and include only in-frame sequences with V and J called. Some clones fail to appear in such tables; in the studies checked, an unresolved V gene covers under half of the shortfall, and the cause of the remainder is unknown. A total of about 50,000 clones appear in this sample, around 84% of them only once. The top ten clones comprise about 12% of the sample. The sequencing used CD4+ or CD8+ T cells sorted from blood, collected in a trial of the OX40 agonist ivuxolimab. The receptors come from an adult with an advanced solid tumor such as melanoma, head and neck, liver or kidney cancer.

By sample fraction, this clone is medium-sized (0.01 to 0.1%). CDR3 nucleotides: TGTGCCAGCAGCGTACAGGGTGGGTATTCACCCCTCCACTTT. Protein sequence: CASSVQGGYSPLHF. The chain combines TRBV5-4 with TRBJ1-6; D is perhaps TRBD1 (6 bases). The CDR3 is 14 residues long. Deletions cut 4 bases from V and 8 bases from J, with 13 bases between. The V gene's germline CDR1 is SGHNT and CDR2 YYREEE (reference sequence).

The chain recombines TRBV2 with TRBJ2-1, with 7 bases fitting TRBD2. Germline V gene sequence: CDR1 SNHLY, CDR2 FYNNEI. This CDR3 has 15 residues. Losses at the gene ends were 3 bases for V and 2 bases for J; bases not matched to a gene: 4. In nucleotides, the CDR3 is TGTGCCAGCAGTGACGAGGGAGGGACCTACAATGAGCAGTTCTTC. Translating gives CASSDEGGTYNEQFF.

The CDR3: CASSLASGRDTQYF. The DNA for the CDR3 is TGTGCCAGCAGCTTAGCTAGCGGCCGGGATACGCAGTATTTT. The chain employs TRBV7-2 and TRBJ2-3; weak D call: TRBD2 (6 bases). Germline lookup yields CDR1 SGHTA and CDR2 FQGNSA. The germline V and J ends were trimmed by 0 bases and 6 bases, with 10 bases remaining between them. There are 14 residues in the CDR3.

This chain uses TRBV18 with TRBJ1-3, with D unresolved. CDR1 is KGHSH, CDR2 LQKENI, per germline. The length of the CDR3 is 15 residues. V was pared by 6 bases and J by 0 bases, with 12 bases between. The CDR3 region is CASSDDLGSGNTIYF. The CDR3 DNA reads TGTGCCAGCTCTGACGACTTGGGCTCTGGAAACACCATATATTTT.

The V gene is TRBV10-3, the J gene TRBJ2-1, with 13 bases aligning to TRBD2. Trimming took 8 bases from V and 0 from J; bases not matched to a gene: 16. Germline loops: CDR1 ENHRY, CDR2 SYGVKD. This CDR3 region has 20 residues. The CDR3 loop is CAIANSGTSGAASSYNEQFF. The DNA of the CDR3 is TGTGCCATCGCTAACTCCGGGACTAGCGGGGCTGCGAGCTCCTACAATGAGCAGTTCTTC.

The chain carries TRBV27 and TRBJ2-1; possible D gene TRBD2, 6 bases. Trimming cost V 6 bases and J 0 bases, with 18 bases left between them. The CDR3 is 17 amino acids. The germline CDR1 and CDR2 sequences are MNHEY and SMNVEV (reference sequence). The CDR3 loop is CASSPGTFSSSYNEQFF. The CDR3 nucleotides read TGTGCCAGCAGCCCCGGGACTTTCTCCAGCTCCTACAATGAGCAGTTCTTC.

This clone was picked up one time. J is TRBJ2-2 and V is TRBV6-1, with D uncertain. This CDR3 has 15 residues. V gave up 2 bases and J gave up 4 bases, with 11 bases separating them. Germline V gene lookup returns CDR1 MNHNS and CDR2 SASEGT. The CDR3 region has the DNA TGTGCCAGCAGTGAACAGTCCTATACCACCGGGGAGCTGTTTTTT. The encoded protein is CASSEQSYTTGELFF.

The chain links TRBV2 to TRBJ1-5; 11 nucleotides agree with TRBD1. CDR3 size: 13 residues. The germline CDR1 and CDR2 sequences are SNHLY and FYNNEI. V was pared by 10 bases and J by 6 bases, with 5 bases of the junction left unmatched. The CDR3 loop is CATGTGGSQPQHF. The CDR3 nucleotides are TGTGCCACCGGGACAGGGGGAAGTCAGCCCCAGCATTTT.

The chain uses TRBV4-2 and TRBJ2-1; TRBD2 is a possible D gene (5 bases). Germline loops: CDR1 LGHNA, CDR2 YNFKEQ. The CDR3 runs 15 residues. V lost 4 bases, J lost 6 bases, and 16 bases lay in between. The CDR3 DNA reads TGTGCCAGCAGCCTACGGACCGCTAGCTCCAATGAGCAGTTCTTC. This codes for CASSLRTASSNEQFF.

Here the CDR3 reads CASKADRTTDTQYF. CDR3 sequence (DNA): TGTGCCAGCAAGGCCGACAGGACCACAGATACGCAGTATTTT. This sequence joins TRBV6-4 and TRBJ2-3; TRBD1 might be the D (6 bases). V lost 7 bases and J lost 2, with 13 bases in between. From germline, CDR1 is MRHNA and CDR2 SNTAGT. The CDR3 length is 14 residues.

The chain is built from TRBV19 and TRBJ1-3; TRBD1 is a possible D gene (5 bases). The V end was cut by 6 bases, the J end by 6 bases, with 18 bases between. Germline-derived CDR1 and CDR2 are LNHDA and SQIVND (reference sequence). The CDR3 is 15 amino acids. The CDR3 sequence: CASSIRGGGENTIYF. In DNA form, the CDR3 reads TGTGCCAGTAGCATCCGGGGCGGAGGAGAAAACACCATATATTTT.

V gene TRBV11-2 combines with J gene TRBJ2-1; no definite D call. CDR1 and CDR2 from the germline V gene are SGHAT and FQNNGV. The CDR3 loop spans 15 amino acids. V was clipped by 0 bases and J by 0 bases, with 6 bases between them. CDR3 coding DNA: TGTGCCAGCAGCTTAGACACAAGCTCCTACAATGAGCAGTTCTTC. The encoded protein is CASSLDTSSYNEQFF.

V usage is TRBV6-1 and J usage is TRBJ1-2; TRBD1 matches at 10 bases. From germline, CDR1 is MNHNS and CDR2 SASEGT. V was clipped by 7 bases and J by 8 bases; unmatched bases: 10. The CDR3 sequence is 14 residues long. DNA for the CDR3: TGTGCCAGCAAGGTTGACAGGGGGCGGGGAGGCTACACCTTC. It specifies CASKVDRGRGGYTF.

The CDR3 protein is CASSPLERSGRDEQFF. The CDR3, as DNA: TGTGCCAGCAGTCCGCTCGAGCGGAGCGGAAGAGATGAGCAGTTCTTC. The chain has TRBV7-9 and TRBJ2-1; maybe TRBD2 (5 bases). Germline V gene lookup returns CDR1 SEHNR and CDR2 FQNEAQ (reference sequence). The CDR3 runs 16 residues. V lost 6 bases to trimming and J lost 8 bases, with 23 bases between them.

The chain employs TRBV6-1 and TRBJ2-2, with D tentatively TRBD2 (6 bases). Trimming took 3 bases from V and 3 from J, leaving 14 bases between them. Germline assignment: CDR1 MNHNS and CDR2 SASEGT. The CDR3 totals 16 residues. The CDR3 reads CASSDFGRTDTGELFF. As DNA, the CDR3 is TGTGCCAGCAGTGACTTCGGGAGAACGGACACCGGGGAGCTGTTTTTT.

The gene calls are TRBV19 and TRBJ2-1, with 7 bases identical to TRBD2. CDR3 length equals 15 residues. Per germline, CDR1 LNHDA and CDR2 SQIVND (reference sequence). The trim removed 5 bases at V and 5 bases at J, leaving 9 bases unmatched. DNA for the CDR3: TGTGCCAGTAGTCGCGGGAGTGGAACGGACAATGAGCAGTTCTTC. Translating gives CASSRGSGTDNEQFF.

V and J are TRBV27 and TRBJ2-1; 12 nucleotides match TRBD2. The J segment lost 10 bases and the V segment lost 7 bases, leaving 5 bases of the junction unmatched. CDR3 length: 13 residues. Germline assignment: CDR1 MNHEY and CDR2 SMNVEV (reference sequence). The CDR3 loop reads CASMSSGRGEQFF. CDR3 DNA: TGTGCCAGCATGTCTAGCGGGAGGGGAGAGCAGTTCTTC.

CDR3 DNA: TGTGCCAGCAGCTTCCAAATACAGGGTGGTGGCTACACCTTC. Residues: CASSFQIQGGGYTF. The chain employs TRBV5-8 and TRBJ1-2, with D possibly being TRBD1 (6 bases). Per the germline V gene, CDR1 is SGHTS and CDR2 is YDEGEE. The CDR3 is 14 residues long. Trimming removed 2 bases at V and 7 bases at J, with 15 bases between.

The rearrangement uses TRBV11-1 and TRBJ2-1; 7 nucleotides agree with TRBD2. Germline CDR1 is SGHAT and CDR2 is FQDESV (reference sequence). The CDR3 extends over 14 amino acids. The J segment lost 4 bases and the V segment lost 5 bases, leaving 5 bases of the junction unmatched. The DNA for the CDR3 is TGTGCCAGCAGCCGGGGGACTACGTACAATGAGCAGTTCTTC. Protein sequence: CASSRGTTYNEQFF.

The chain is built from TRBV11-2 and TRBJ1-2; D remains unclear. V was shortened by 5 bases and J by 0 bases, with 10 bases between the two germline ends. The germline V gene encodes CDR1 SGHAT and CDR2 FQNNGV. This CDR3 spans 14 amino acids. The CDR3 DNA sequence: TGTGCCAGCAGCCCCCCTGGGGCTAACTATGGCTACACCTTC. As protein: CASSPPGANYGYTF.

The chain joins TRBV7-9 to TRBJ2-3, with 12 bases aligning to TRBD1. Trimming removed 4 bases from V and 6 bases from J; junction bases left unmatched: 5. CDR3 length: 15 amino acids. CDR1 SEHNR and CDR2 FQNEAQ come from the germline V gene (reference sequence). CDR3 sequence: CASSSGTGGVDTQYF. The CDR3 DNA reads as TGTGCCAGCAGCTCCGGGACAGGGGGCGTGGATACGCAGTATTTT.

This clone appeared once. The V and J genes are TRBV28 and TRBJ1-4, with D possibly TRBD1 on 5 matching bases. Germline CDR1 and CDR2: MDHEN and SYDVKM. Between the trimmed V and J ends, which lost 4 bases and 7 bases, there was a span of 13 bases. The CDR3 length is 14 residues. For the CDR3, the DNA is TGTGCCAGCAGTTCCCGATCAGGGTTTGAAAAACTGTTTTTT. Residues: CASSSRSGFEKLFF.

This chain uses TRBV18 with TRBJ1-1; D not resolved. V was shortened by 3 bases and J by 3 bases, with 14 bases between the two germline ends. The V gene's germline CDR1 is KGHSH and CDR2 LQKENI. This CDR3 region has 15 residues. As DNA, the CDR3 is TGTGCCAGCTCACCTCGGACTCCCGGAGACACTGAAGCTTTCTTT. Its protein is CASSPRTPGDTEAFF.

This clone has a single count. The chain recombines TRBV2 with TRBJ1-3; D call uncertain. The germline CDR1 and CDR2 sequences are SNHLY and FYNNEI. This CDR3 spans 15 amino acids. The germline V and J ends were trimmed by 7 bases and 1 base, with 14 bases remaining between them. In DNA form, the CDR3 reads TGTGCCAGCACTGGGGATCTAGGGTCTGGAAACACCATATATTTT. Amino acid sequence: CASTGDLGSGNTIYF.

The rearrangement joins TRBV5-5 to TRBJ1-5, with a tentative D call TRBD1 (5 bases). In germline, CDR1 is SGHKS, CDR2 YYEKEE (reference sequence). This CDR3 region has 16 residues. The V gene lost 1 base and the J gene lost 6 bases, with 17 bases spanning the gap. The CDR3, as DNA: TGTGCCAGCAGCTTGTCAAAAGGGGAACGCGGTCAGCCCCAGCATTTT. Translating gives CASSLSKGERGQPQHF.

The V gene is TRBV5-1, the J gene TRBJ2-3; D tentatively fits TRBD1 or TRBD2 (5 bases each). Deletions cut 6 bases from V and 10 bases from J, with 12 bases between. The CDR3 runs 11 residues. Germline V CDR1 and CDR2: SGHRS, YFSETQ. CDR3 in amino acids: CASIGAGSQYF. The CDR3, as DNA: TGCGCCAGCATCGGGGCGGGTTCGCAGTATTTT.

The chain has TRBV5-6 and TRBJ2-7; D is unclear. The CDR3 spans 13 residues. Trimming cost V 4 bases and J 4 bases, with 12 bases left between them. The V gene's germline CDR1 is SGHDT and CDR2 YYEEEE. CDR3 DNA sequence: TGTGCCAGCAGCCAATCGGAGAGATACGAGCAGTACTTC. Its protein is CASSQSERYEQYF.

The chain links TRBV11-2 to TRBJ1-6, with TRBD1 matching over 10 bases. The junction had 4 bases not matched to a gene; V was cut back by 5 bases and J by 6 bases. Germline CDR1 and CDR2: SGHAT and FQNNGV. This CDR3 is built from 15 residues. The CDR3 spells CASSPRDRGNSPLHF. The CDR3 nucleotides read TGTGCCAGCAGCCCCCGGGACAGGGGTAATTCACCCCTCCACTTT.